Sequencing of this T cell receptor (beta chain) was carried out in a study of T cell changes during pregnancy in multiple sclerosis (dated by TCRdb to about 2019). Describing the broader study: The study looked at changes in the T cell repertoire across pregnancy in women with multiple sclerosis.

V trim: 6 bases; J trim: 1 base; unmatched bases: 1. The germline V gene specifies MGHDK as CDR1 and SYGVNS as CDR2. The CDR3, from cysteine to phenylalanine, totals 14 residues. Just the 42-base CDR3 DNA is kept, in frame starting at base 1. About this clone itself: It has no known antigen specificity. Base-call qualities are not available, and no considerably larger clone is one nucleotide away.

The method behind the library was the immunoSEQ multiplex PCR assay. The table was pulled from immuneACCESS by TCRdb, which kept in-frame rearrangements only. Such tables lose some clones; where checked, under half of the loss comes from unresolved V genes, and the rest has no known cause. The sample table contains roughly 80,000 clones; only one count was recorded for 85% to 95% of them. 2.5% to 3% of the sample goes to the ten largest clones. The chain employs TRBV25-1 and TRBJ1-5; TRBD1 agrees with 9 junctional bases. Source: peripheral blood, taken after pregnancy. This TCR derives from a female donor in good health, enrolled as a control in a pregnancy study. This receptor has the CDR3 CASSGQGSNQPQHF. The nucleotide sequence reads TGTGCCAGCAGCGGACAGGGGAGCAATCAGCCCCAGCATTTT.